The rows below give T cell receptor beta chains drawn from one sample of a study of blood T cell repertoires in COVID-19. The protocol was immunoSEQ multiplex PCR, while the TCRdb copy is restricted to in-frame clones and leaves out a portion. The sample carries fewer than 350,000 clones, around 86% recorded once. Sequences were obtained from peripheral blood. The receptors were sampled from a woman aged 55-75 years with active or convalescent COVID-19. Each CDR3 is given without its conserved first and last residue.

>TRBV29-1|TRBJ2-7
SVEVLREQY
>TRBV29-1|TRBJ2-5
SVNFGGAGETQY
>TRBV19|TRBJ2-1
ASNRGTSGDGEQF
>TRBV5-1|TRBJ2-7
ASSLEGGLKEQY
>TRBV30|TRBJ1-6
AWSVQYSPLH
>TRBV11-2|TRBJ1-1
ASSFSVRNTEAF
>TRBV9|TRBJ2-1
ASSVRWEFNEQF
>TRBV30|TRBJ1-5
AWSLAGSNQPQH
>TRBV4-3|TRBJ2-2
ASSQVQGPHTGELF
>TRBV3-1/TRBV3-2|TRBJ1-6
ASSPPGGSPLH
>TRBV6-5|TRBJ1-5
ASSEQVLGQPQH
>TRBV7-7|TRBJ2-3
ASSLGLAGSTDTQY
>TRBV5-4|TRBJ1-3
ASSLQGASGNTIY
>TRBV28|TRBJ1-6
ASSFGQHSPLH
>TRBV19|TRBJ2-1
ASSIGPPFKGSSYNEQF
>TRBV19|TRBJ1-2
ASRGRVVDYGYT
>TRBV6-5|TRBJ2-2
ASSYDRGELF
>TRBV30|TRBJ1-2
AWSPFPGRDNGYT
>TRBV7-2|TRBJ1-2
ASSETGGSGYGYT
>TRBV18|TRBJ1-3
ASSPTVPSSGNTIY
>TRBV14|TRBJ1-2
ASSRKQTEYGYT
>TRBV7-2|TRBJ1-5
ASSFSRAINQPQH
>TRBV30|TRBJ1-2
AWSGDRDYGYT
>TRBV6-5|TRBJ1-4
ASSPAGGGLF
>TRBV10-3|TRBJ1-2
AISDPDSNYGYT
>TRBV6-5|TRBJ1-5
ASKGRQGNQPQH
>TRBV5-5|TRBJ2-5
ASSVSTGWQTQY
>TRBV30|TRBJ1-5
AWNPGGNQPQH
>TRBV5-1|TRBJ2-2
ASSFLAGGGNTGELF
>TRBV2|TRBJ2-2
ASSGHRGMSGELF
>TRBV11-2|TRBJ2-4
ASSFTPRGGPNIQY
>TRBV28|TRBJ1-1
ASSFRGPHTEAF
>TRBV6-2/TRBV6-3|TRBJ2-3
ASSPYTDTQY
>TRBV4-1|TRBJ2-1
ASSPRSVRAGGQLNEQF
>TRBV9|TRBJ2-4
ASSERQVPQGIQY
>TRBV9|TRBJ1-2
ASSVGDSGGYT
>TRBV9|TRBJ2-7
ASSAGFRTGAYEQY
>TRBV3-1/TRBV3-2|TRBJ1-2
ASSLRGTGSVGYGYT
>TRBV7-3|TRBJ2-2
ASSLIGSTGELF
>TRBV9|TRBJ2-7
ASSAPRPPGGRGDEQY
>TRBV7-9|TRBJ1-2
ASSLGTGLGYDYGYT
>TRBV4-1|TRBJ1-1
ASSQGPGRAEAF
>TRBV5-1|TRBJ1-1
ASSLGGVNTEAF
>TRBV7-8|TRBJ2-7
ASSLVGGREQY
>TRBV27|TRBJ2-1
ASSPRDSLLDEQF
>TRBV2|TRBJ1-1
ASSEIRQGRTEAF
>TRBV6-5|TRBJ1-4
ASKGQGLTNEKLF
>TRBV4-3|TRBJ1-2
ASSHYQQTEYGYT
>TRBV24-1|TRBJ2-3
ATSSSVTSDTQY
>TRBV14|TRBJ1-6
ASSPRQGSASPLH
>TRBV27|TRBJ1-1
ASRSGAPNTEAF
>TRBV7-3|TRBJ2-5
ASSFRGRGKQETQY
>TRBV12-3/TRBV12-4|TRBJ2-7
ASGFTRTGQY
>TRBV9|TRBJ1-2
ASSVDGGSPYGYT
>TRBV7-6|TRBJ2-2
ASSFTMSNTGELF
>TRBV4-3|TRBJ2-2
ASSQDMSGGNTGELF
>TRBV15|TRBJ2-7
ATSRDPQGFEQY
>TRBV7-2|TRBJ1-5
ASSRTGNQPQH